This T cell receptor beta chain came from a study of T cell changes during pregnancy in multiple sclerosis. This table comes from immunoSEQ multiplex PCR, and its TCRdb copy is limited to in-frame clones, with some not included. The data show roughly 120,000 clones, approximately 90% seen once. CDR3 length: 15 residues. V lost 3 bases and J lost 7, with 16 bases in between. Germline assignment: CDR1 SGHTA and CDR2 FQGNSA. Sequencing was performed on peripheral blood, taken in the third trimester of pregnancy. The clonotype originates from a female donor with multiple sclerosis, enrolled in a pregnancy study. The V call is TRBV7-2, the J call TRBJ1-5; D uncertain. CDR3 sequence (DNA): TGTGCCAGCAGCTTCGGTGGAGGGTTGGGACAGCCCCAGCATTTT. Its translation: CASSFGGGLGQPQHF.